One and the same sample provided the 27 T cell receptor beta chains below, sequenced in a study of blood T cells in healthy people across ages. The authors ran a second PCR of about 6 to 11 cycles using a sample-barcoded 5' primer and a J-beta primer mix. Each CDR3 protein is one row after TCRdb ran MiXCR on the 5' RACE reads. The sample yields 1.5 million to 2 million distinct CDR3 sequences, 28% seen once. The sequenced sample was blood. Source of these receptors: a woman aged 30 to 39 in good health.

The chain uses TRBV18 and TRBJ2-6; D perhaps matches TRBD2 (6 bases). Germline lookup yields CDR1 KGHSH and CDR2 LQKENI. Trimming removed 4 bases at V and 3 bases at J, with 13 bases between. The CDR3 extends over 16 amino acids. In DNA form, the CDR3 reads TGTGCCAGCTCACGCGGAGGGGCTAGTGGGGCCAACGTCCTGACTTTC. Its translation is CASSRGGASGANVLTF. Using reference TRBV18 and TRBJ2-6 for the parts outside the CDR3, the full variable domain is NAGVMQNPRHLVRRRGQEARLRCSPMKGHSHVYWYRQLPEEGLKFMVYLQKENIIDESGMPKERFSAEFPKEGPSILRIQQVVRGDSAAYFCASSRGGASGANVLTFGAGSRLTVL.

The chain joins TRBV20-1 to TRBJ1-4, with TRBD1 as a possible D gene (6 bases). Trimming took 2 bases from V and 8 from J, leaving 12 bases between them. The CDR3 contains 13 residues. CDR1 and CDR2 (germline): DFQATT, SNEGSKA (reference sequence). CDR3 protein: CSARIRGGEKLFF. The CDR3 region has the DNA TGCAGTGCTAGAATCAGGGGCGGCGAAAAACTGTTTTTT.

This clonotype was picked up many times. The chain combines TRBV20-1 with TRBJ2-4; either TRBD1 or TRBD2 may fit D (5 bases each). Trimming shortened V by 4 bases and J by 5 bases, and 9 bases separated the two germline ends. The CDR3 contains 12 residues. Germline V gene data show CDR1 as DFQATT and CDR2 as SNEGSKA (reference sequence). CDR3 region: CSAKPGQNIQYF. Written as DNA, the CDR3 is TGCAGTGCTAAGCCGGGGCAAAACATTCAGTACTTC.

This clonotype has just a few counts. The CDR3 reads CASSLRQGEQPQHF. The CDR3 region has the DNA TGTGCCAGCAGTTTAAGGCAGGGGGAGCAACCCCAGCATTTT. The V and J genes are TRBV12-3 or TRBV12-4 and TRBJ1-5, with 7 positions matching TRBD1. This CDR3 spans 14 amino acids. V dropped 2 bases and J dropped 10; count of bases not matched to a gene: 8.

This clonotype was detected a few times. The V gene is TRBV28, the J gene TRBJ2-1; TRBD2 agrees at 13 bases. Germline-derived CDR1 and CDR2 are MDHEN and SYDVKM. This CDR3 is 14 amino acids long. V dropped 6 bases and J dropped 8; count of bases not matched to a gene: 4. As DNA, the CDR3 is TGTGCCAGCAGGTCTGGGACTAGCGGGGATGAGCAGTTCTTC. Translating gives CASRSGTSGDEQFF.

Many counts were recorded for this clonotype. This chain uses TRBV20-1 with TRBJ2-1, with a tentative D call TRBD2 (5 bases). The CDR3 is 15 amino acids. V was pared by 5 bases and J by 4 bases, with 18 bases between. Germline V lookup: CDR1 DFQATT, CDR2 SNEGSKA (reference sequence). The DNA for the CDR3 is TGCAGTGCTCCCGATTCCAGAGGGCTATACAATGAGCAGTTCTTC. Amino acid sequence: CSAPDSRGLYNEQFF.

V usage is TRBV28 and J usage is TRBJ1-2; D unresolved. V gave up 4 bases and J gave up 0 bases, with 9 bases separating them. The CDR3 is made up of 14 amino acids. Germline CDR1 reads MDHEN; CDR2 reads SYDVKM. The CDR3 protein is CASSSRASNYGYTF. CDR3 nucleotides: TGTGCCAGCAGTTCGCGGGCTTCTAACTATGGCTACACCTTC.

This chain links TRBV4-1 with TRBJ1-1; a weak D match, TRBD1 (5 bases). V lost 0 bases and J 1 base, leaving 9 bases between the germline ends. CDR1 and CDR2 (germline): MGHRA, YSYEKL. The CDR3 is 15 amino acids. CDR3 loop: CASSQEGRGNTEAFF. In DNA form, the CDR3 reads TGCGCCAGCAGCCAAGAAGGGAGGGGGAACACTGAAGCTTTCTTT.

This clonotype was counted many times. J is TRBJ2-7 and V is TRBV12-3 or TRBV12-4; 8 bases match TRBD2. J lost 6 bases, V lost 6 bases, and 7 bases had no gene match. This CDR3 comprises 13 residues. Here the CDR3 reads CASSPGLAGEQYF. The CDR3 DNA is TGTGCCAGCAGCCCAGGACTAGCCGGCGAGCAGTACTTC.

Details on this clonotype: This could be a read error, since a much larger clone is one nucleotide away. The J gene is TRBJ2-5, the V gene TRBV7-2; D not resolved. Trimming took off 1 base at V and 11 bases at J, with 11 bases between the two ends. The CDR3 runs to 12 residues. Germline V CDR1 and CDR2: SGHTA, FQGNSA. The CDR3 loop reads CASSLVAFEQYF. The CDR3 DNA reads TGTGCCAGCAGCTTAGTCGCTTTTGAGCAGTACTTC.

CDR3 nucleotide sequence: TGTGCCAGTACAGGGTTTGCAACTAATGAAAAACTGTTTTTT. Amino acids: CASTGFATNEKLFF. J is TRBJ1-4 and V is TRBV19, with a possible D match to TRBD1 (5 bases). The CDR3 loop spans 14 amino acids. Germline CDR1 LNHDA, CDR2 SQIVND (reference sequence). Trimming cost V 7 bases and J 0 bases, with 9 bases left between them.

This clonotype was seen a few times. The chain recombines TRBV5-1 with TRBJ2-4, with TRBD2 matching over 11 bases. The length of the CDR3 is 16 residues. The germline gives CDR1 SGHRS, CDR2 YFSETQ. Trimming cost V 1 base and J 5 bases; bases outside gene matches: 5. The CDR3 loop is CASSLTSGGTENIQYF. For the CDR3, the DNA is TGCGCCAGCAGCTTGACTAGCGGGGGCACCGAAAACATTCAGTACTTC.

The rearrangement uses TRBV5-6 and TRBJ1-1; D is undetermined. V dropped 4 bases and J dropped 7 bases, with 11 bases sitting between them. The CDR3 runs to 12 residues. Germline V gene lookup returns CDR1 SGHDT and CDR2 YYEEEE. The chain's CDR3 is CASSLLGDEAFF. In nucleotides, the CDR3 is TGTGCCAGCAGCCTGTTGGGAGATGAAGCTTTCTTT.

Of note for this clonotype: A much larger clonotype is one base distant, so this may be a read error. The genes are TRBV12-3 or TRBV12-4 and TRBJ1-2; no reliable D call. Trimming removed 5 bases at V and 5 bases at J, with 18 bases between. CDR3 length: 15 amino acids. CDR3: CASSRREGVEYGYTF. CDR3 nucleotide sequence: TGTGCCAGCAGTCGCCGCGAGGGTGTGGAGTATGGCTACACCTTC.

Notes on this clonotype: A much larger clone differs by one base, so this may be a read error. The chain couples TRBV9 to TRBJ2-7; no clear D gene. The germline V gene encodes CDR1 SGDLS and CDR2 YYNGEE. Trimming cost V 4 bases and J 3 bases, with 11 bases left between them. CDR3 size: 13 residues. The CDR3 DNA reads TGTGCCAGCAGCCCCGACACCTGCTACGAGCAGTACTTC. It translates to CASSPDTCYEQYF.

CDR3 protein: CSARALGFSYEQYF. The CDR3 DNA reads as TGCAGTGCTAGAGCTCTCGGATTCTCATACGAGCAGTACTTC. The J gene is TRBJ2-7, the V gene TRBV20-1; no clear D. CDR3 length equals 14 residues. V dropped 1 base and J dropped 4 bases, with 14 bases sitting between them. Germline V gene lookup returns CDR1 DFQATT and CDR2 SNEGSKA (reference sequence).

A few counts support this clonotype. This chain links TRBV20-1 with TRBJ2-5; TRBD2 matches 9 bases. The germline V gene has CDR1 DFQATT and CDR2 SNEGSKA (reference sequence). The junction had 19 bases not matched to a gene; V was cut back by 6 bases and J by 11 bases. The CDR3 spans 15 residues. DNA for the CDR3: TGCAGTGCCCCAGCGGCTAGCGGGAACGCCTACGCGCAGTACTTC. Encoded protein: CSAPAASGNAYAQYF.

The rearrangement uses TRBV2 and TRBJ2-7; 8 bases align to TRBD1. The V gene end was trimmed by 1 base and the J gene end by 2 bases; junction bases not matched to a gene: 4. The CDR3 consists of 15 residues. Germline CDR1 is SNHLY and CDR2 is FYNNEI. The CDR3 loop is CASSEGPTGAYEQYF. CDR3 sequence (DNA): TGTGCCAGCAGTGAAGGGCCGACAGGGGCCTACGAGCAGTACTTC.

As concerns this clonotype: This may arise from a read error, as a much more abundant clone is one base away. The gene calls are TRBV4-1 and TRBJ2-5; D perhaps matches TRBD1 (5 bases). The CDR3 is made up of 16 amino acids. V shed 1 base and J shed 11 bases, with 23 bases lying between them. Germline-derived CDR1 and CDR2 are MGHRA and YSYEKL. CDR3 sequence reads: CASSQVGTRASYGQYF. CDR3 nucleotides: TGCGCCAGCAGCCAAGTTGGAACCAGGGCCTCCTACGGGCAGTACTTC.

This clonotype appeared once. A much larger clone differs by one base, so this may be a read error. The V call is TRBV20-1, the J call TRBJ2-5; no reliable D call. The germline V gene encodes CDR1 DFQATT and CDR2 SNEGSKA (reference sequence). CDR3 length equals 15 residues. CDR3 coding DNA: TGCAGTGCTAGACCCCTAGGCGAACTTCAAGGGACCCAGTACTTC. Residues: CSARPLGELQGTQYF.

The V and J genes are TRBV5-6 and TRBJ1-1, with unresolved D. This CDR3 spans 13 amino acids. Germline V gives CDR1 SGHDT, CDR2 YYEEEE. Trimming took 4 bases from V and 5 from J, leaving 12 bases between them. This chain's CDR3 is CASSPGVLTEAFF. In DNA form, the CDR3 reads TGTGCCAGCAGCCCAGGAGTTTTAACTGAAGCTTTCTTT.

The chain is built from TRBV2 and TRBJ1-4, with 7 bases matching TRBD1. This CDR3 spans 11 amino acids. V trimming: 9 bases; J trimming: 7 bases; junction bases outside the gene matches: 2. CDR1 SNHLY and CDR2 FYNNEI come from the germline V gene. CDR3 in DNA: TGTGCCAGGGGGACAGCTGAAAAACTGTTTTTT. This encodes CARGTAEKLFF.

CDR3 nucleotide sequence: TGTGCCACCAGTGACCATGGACTAGCGGGGAACGGGGAGCTGTTTTTT. Translation gives CATSDHGLAGNGELFF. The rearrangement joins TRBV24-1 to TRBJ2-2; 12 positions match TRBD2. V dropped 4 bases and J dropped 7; count of bases not matched to a gene: 6. Germline values: CDR1 KGHDR, CDR2 SFDVKD. This CDR3 has 16 residues.

This rearrangement joins TRBV10-3 to TRBJ2-3; no reliable D call. CDR1 is ENHRY and CDR2 is SYGVKD in the germline V gene. Trimming left V 2 bases short and J 2 bases short, with 2 bases between. The CDR3 length is 12 residues. The CDR3 DNA follows: TGTGCCATCAGTGAGGTCACAGATACGCAGTATTTT. This sequence encodes CAISEVTDTQYF.

At least ten counts were recorded for this clonotype. The rearrangement links TRBV4-3 to TRBJ2-3; D ambiguous. CDR1 and CDR2 from the germline V gene are LGHNA and YSLEER. The CDR3 is 13 amino acids. The ends were cut back, 3 bases at V and 4 bases at J, with 8 bases in the middle. The CDR3 here is CASSQAEADTQYF. CDR3 bases: TGCGCCAGCAGCCAGGCCGAGGCAGATACGCAGTATTTT.

This clonotype was counted only a few times. This chain connects TRBV4-3 to TRBJ1-6; D possibly corresponds to TRBD1 (5 bases). Germline CDR1 LGHNA, CDR2 YSLEER. The CDR3 runs 14 residues. Between the trimmed V and J ends, which lost 1 base and 9 bases, there was a span of 10 bases. As DNA, the CDR3 is TGCGCCAGCAGCCAAGGGGCAGGGAGTTCACCCCTCCACTTT. It codes for CASSQGAGSSPLHF.

The CDR3 reads CASSPWGEGKAKNIQYF. As DNA, the CDR3 is TGTGCCAGCAGCCCCTGGGGGGAAGGGAAAGCCAAAAACATTCAGTACTTC. The chain uses TRBV12-3 or TRBV12-4 and TRBJ2-4, with D possibly matching TRBD2 (6 bases). V gave up 6 bases and J gave up 0 bases, with 18 bases separating them. CDR3 length: 17 amino acids.